One and the same sample provided the 5 T cell receptor beta chains below, sequenced in a study of blood T cell repertoires in COVID-19. This table comes from immunoSEQ multiplex PCR, and its TCRdb copy is limited to in-frame clones, with some not included. This table holds 180,000 or so clones, less than 90% found once. Sequencing was performed on peripheral blood. The source is an older woman with COVID-19, enrolled during active disease.

This clone was observed a few times. CDR3 DNA: TGTGCCAGCAGTGAGGGGGGTCCCCAGTACTTC. Protein sequence: CASSEGGPQYF. The chain couples TRBV6-1 to TRBJ2-5, with a possible D match to TRBD2 (6 bases). Germline assignment: CDR1 MNHNS and CDR2 SASEGT. V gave up 3 bases and J gave up 9 bases, with 8 bases separating them. The CDR3 has 11 residues.

J is TRBJ1-1 and V is TRBV6-1, with D unresolved. Germline V gene lookup returns CDR1 MNHNS and CDR2 SASEGT. The CDR3 loop spans 14 amino acids. Trimming left V 2 bases short and J 1 base short, with 8 bases between. For the CDR3, the DNA is TGTGCCAGCAGTGAAAGAGGGCGGAACACTGAAGCTTTCTTT. Translated, it gives CASSERGRNTEAFF.

The chain is built from TRBV29-1 and TRBJ1-3; D gene ambiguous. This CDR3 contains 14 residues. Germline lookup yields CDR1 SQVTM and CDR2 ANQGSEA. V was shortened by 4 bases and J by 4 bases, with 14 bases between the two germline ends. CDR3 residues: CSVVEEGVGNTIYF. CDR3 in DNA: TGCAGCGTTGTTGAGGAGGGAGTCGGAAACACCATATATTTT.

The rearrangement uses TRBV6-5 and TRBJ2-3; 9 bases fit TRBD2. Germline CDR1 MNHEY, CDR2 SVGAGI. This CDR3 is 14 amino acids long. The V gene end was trimmed by 6 bases and the J gene end by 2 bases; junction bases not matched to a gene: 3. Here the CDR3 DNA reads TGTGCCAGCAGAAAGGGACTAGCCACAGATACGCAGTATTTT. Translated, it gives CASRKGLATDTQYF.

The J gene is TRBJ1-1, the V gene TRBV12-3 or TRBV12-4; the D gene is possibly TRBD1 (6 bases). The CDR3 loop spans 11 amino acids. V shed 2 bases and J shed 10 bases, with 8 bases lying between them. CDR3 sequence reads: CASSLTRGAFF. CDR3 nucleotide sequence: TGTGCCAGCAGTTTAACCAGGGGAGCTTTCTTT.